Reported below is one TCR beta chain. These data belong to a study of spatial heterogeneity in lung cancer. On the study more broadly: Sequences of the beta chain were consistently detected in greater numbers than alpha-chain sequences.

Each CDR3 protein is one row after TCRdb ran MiXCR on the 5' RACE reads. The data show approximately 81,000 distinct CDR3 sequences, 10% to 15% seen once. The time point: sample taken at primary tumor resection. Unsorted whole RNA samples from tumor, nontumor lung or frozen PBMC were sequenced. The germline CDR1 and CDR2 sequences are DFQATT and SNEGSKA (reference sequence). Trimming cost V 6 bases and J 1 base, with 10 bases left between them. The CDR3 runs 13 residues. Sequencing used PBMCs, obtained at surgery. The receptor comes from a male donor with early-stage non-small cell lung cancer. This sequence joins TRBV20-1 and TRBJ1-5; no clear D gene. CDR3 in DNA: TGCAGTGCCGCGGGCCGGAGCAATCAGCCCCAGCATTTT. Translating it yields CSAAGRSNQPQHF.